This entry lists 2 T cell receptor beta chains sequenced from one sample in a study of cytomegalovirus exposure and HLA in healthy donors. A multiplex PCR was run with 60 Vbeta primers and 13 Jbeta primers. This table comes from immunoSEQ multiplex PCR, and its TCRdb copy is limited to in-frame clones, with some not included. In the table there are roughly 160,000 clones, roughly 76% of which are singletons. The sample was PBMCs. Receptor source: a man between 60 and 75 years old in good health and CMV-seronegative.

The chain couples TRBV7-2 to TRBJ2-5; D is perhaps TRBD2 (5 bases). V was trimmed by 4 bases and J by 2 bases, leaving 20 bases between them. The CDR3 extends over 17 amino acids. The germline gives CDR1 SGHTA, CDR2 FQGNSA. The CDR3 region is CASSWNGPGAVQETQYF. The CDR3 DNA reads TGTGCCAGCAGCTGGAACGGACCTGGAGCGGTACAAGAGACCCAGTACTTC.

The CDR3 region is CASGRQGNNEQFF. CDR3 sequence (DNA): TGCGCCAGCGGTCGGCAGGGGAACAATGAGCAGTTCTTC. The V and J genes are TRBV5-1 and TRBJ2-1; the D gene is possibly TRBD1 (6 bases). Germline loops: CDR1 SGHRS, CDR2 YFSETQ. The CDR3 has 13 residues. Trimming cost V 7 bases and J 5 bases, with 13 bases left between them.